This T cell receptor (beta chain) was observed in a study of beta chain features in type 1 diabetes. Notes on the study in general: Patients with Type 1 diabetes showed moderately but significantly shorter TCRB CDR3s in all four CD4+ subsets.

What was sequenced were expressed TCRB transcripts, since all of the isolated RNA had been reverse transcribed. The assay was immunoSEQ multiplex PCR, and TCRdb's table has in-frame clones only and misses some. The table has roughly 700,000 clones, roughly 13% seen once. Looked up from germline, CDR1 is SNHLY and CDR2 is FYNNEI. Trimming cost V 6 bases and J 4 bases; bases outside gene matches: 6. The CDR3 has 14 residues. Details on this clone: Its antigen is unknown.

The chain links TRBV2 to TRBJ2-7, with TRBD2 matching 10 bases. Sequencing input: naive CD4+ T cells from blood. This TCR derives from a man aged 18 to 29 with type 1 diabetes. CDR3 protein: CASRGGLAAYEQYF. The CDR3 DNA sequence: TGTGCCAGCAGGGGCGGACTAGCGGCTTACGAGCAGTACTTC.